Listed here are 11 T cell receptor beta chains from one sample, sequenced in a study of shared clonotypes between healthy human individuals. As defined, naive CD8 cells were CD45RO-negative and positively selected for CCR7, with terminally differentiated effector memory CD45RA+ cells excluded. TCRdb's table, derived via immunoSEQ multiplex PCR, lists solely in-frame clones and lacks some. The data show millions of clones, around 93% seen once. The sequenced sample was naive CD8+ T cells from PBMCs. The source is a young man in good health. Some clones in this sample may be carry-over from other donors' samples.

This clone appeared a few times. J is TRBJ2-7 and V is TRBV7-9; weak D call: TRBD2 (6 bases). This CDR3 spans 12 amino acids. Germline V lookup: CDR1 SEHNR, CDR2 FQNEAQ (reference sequence). Trimming stripped 6 bases from V and 4 bases from J, with 10 bases between. The CDR3 sequence is CASRLAQYEQYF. CDR3 nucleotide sequence: TGTGCCAGCAGACTAGCCCAGTACGAGCAGTACTTC.

V gene TRBV4-1 combines with J gene TRBJ2-7; no reliable D call. Germline V gene lookup returns CDR1 MGHRA and CDR2 YSYEKL. V was pared by 0 bases and J by 3 bases, with 12 bases between. The CDR3 contains 15 residues. The CDR3 here is CASSQDTHADYEQYF. CDR3 coding DNA: TGCGCCAGCAGCCAAGACACCCACGCAGACTACGAGCAGTACTTC.

The chain links TRBV15 to TRBJ1-5, with TRBD1 matching 7 bases. V gave up 0 bases and J gave up 11 bases; unmatched junction bases: 10. The V gene's germline CDR1 is LNHNV and CDR2 YYDKDF (reference sequence). The length of the CDR3 is 15 residues. The CDR3 is CATSRDRRGGLSQHF. The CDR3 nucleotides read TGTGCCACCAGCAGAGATCGCAGGGGGGGTTTGTCCCAGCATTTT.

V gene TRBV4-2 combines with J gene TRBJ2-1; 16 positions agree with TRBD2. The CDR3 has 18 amino acids. V gave up 3 bases and J gave up 1 base; unmatched junction bases: 3. Germline V gene lookup returns CDR1 LGHNA and CDR2 YNFKEQ. CDR3 bases: TGTGCCAGCAGCCACTTGGGACTAGCGGGAGGGTCCTACAATGAGCAGTTCTTC. This codes for CASSHLGLAGGSYNEQFF.

The chain carries TRBV5-6 and TRBJ2-3; 9 bases agree with TRBD2. Per germline, CDR1 SGHDT and CDR2 YYEEEE. The CDR3 has 16 amino acids. Germline trimming cut 0 bases from V and 8 bases from J; bases unmatched to any gene: 10. CDR3 in amino acids: CASSLGLAGQGGTQYF. CDR3 coding DNA: TGTGCCAGCAGCTTGGGGCTAGCGGGACAAGGAGGTACGCAGTATTTT.

The CDR3 is CASSAGDNPNYGYTF. The CDR3 DNA follows: TGCGCCAGCAGCGCCGGGGACAACCCCAACTATGGCTACACCTTC. The chain recombines TRBV5-1 with TRBJ1-2; D possibly corresponds to TRBD1 (6 bases). CDR1 is SGHRS, CDR2 YFSETQ, per germline. The V and J ends lost 4 bases and 2 bases respectively, with 15 bases between them. CDR3 length equals 15 residues. The full variable domain, its missing parts supplied by reference TRBV5-1 and TRBJ1-2, is KAGVTQTPRYLIKTRGQQVTLSCSPISGHRSVSWYQQTPGQGLQFLFEYFSETQRNKGNFPGRFSGRQFSNSRSEMNVSTLELGDSALYLCASSAGDNPNYGYTFGSGTRLTVV.

This chain links TRBV29-1 with TRBJ2-1; D uncertain. The CDR3 runs to 14 residues. V lost 6 bases and J lost 10, with 22 bases in between. Germline assignment: CDR1 SQVTM and CDR2 ANQGSEA. The CDR3 spells CSVYISNSFFEQFF. The CDR3 nucleotides read TGCAGCGTCTATATCTCCAATTCTTTCTTCGAGCAGTTCTTC.

J is TRBJ1-4 and V is TRBV4-3, with D possibly being TRBD1 (5 bases). The CDR3 consists of 17 residues. Per germline, CDR1 LGHNA and CDR2 YSLEER. V lost 0 bases and J lost 1, with 12 bases in between. Written as DNA, the CDR3 is TGCGCCAGCAGCCAAGAGACAGAGCGGTTAACTAATGAAAAACTGTTTTTT. As protein: CASSQETERLTNEKLFF.

The rearrangement uses TRBV6-1 and TRBJ1-3; D unresolved. The germline V and J ends were trimmed by 3 bases and 2 bases, with 11 bases remaining between them. Germline V gene sequence: CDR1 MNHNS, CDR2 SASEGT. CDR3 length equals 15 residues. The CDR3 sequence: CASSDTRGPGNTIYF. The CDR3, as DNA: TGTGCCAGCAGTGATACCCGGGGTCCTGGAAACACCATATATTTT.

This clone was counted a few times. The rearrangement joins TRBV30 to TRBJ1-1; no clear D gene. Germline V gives CDR1 GTSNPN, CDR2 SVGIG (reference sequence). V was cut by 8 bases and J by 3 bases, with 10 bases left in between. CDR3 length: 11 amino acids. CDR3 DNA: TGTGCCAACTACATGGACACTGAAGCTTTCTTT. This sequence encodes CANYMDTEAFF. The whole variable domain, filled in from reference TRBV30 and TRBJ1-1, reads SQTIHQWPATLVQPVGSPLSLECTVEGTSNPNLYWYRQAAGRGLQLLFYSVGIGQISSEVPQNLSASRPQDRQFILSSKKLLLSDSGFYLCANYMDTEAFFGQGTRLTVV.

The chain links TRBV25-1 to TRBJ2-3; D uncertain. CDR1 MGHDK and CDR2 SYGVNS come from the germline V gene. Trimming removed 7 bases at V and 0 bases at J, with 11 bases between. The CDR3 loop spans 14 amino acids. The CDR3, as DNA: TGTGCCAGCAACTGGGAAACTAGCACAGATACGCAGTATTTT. It codes for CASNWETSTDTQYF. Supplemented by reference TRBV25-1 and TRBJ2-3, the full variable domain reads EADIYQTPRYLVIGTGKKITLECSQTMGHDKMYWYQQDPGMELHLIHYSYGVNSTEKGDLSSESTVSRIRTEHFPLTLESARPSHTSQYLCASNWETSTDTQYFGPGTRLTVL.